One sample yielded the 20 T cell receptor beta chains listed below, sequenced in a study of cytomegalovirus exposure and HLA in healthy donors. The data were produced by immunoSEQ multiplex PCR, yet TCRdb's version contains in-frame clones alone and is incomplete. The sample carries tens of thousands of clones, roughly 95% recorded once. Material for sequencing was PBMCs. The source is a woman between 18 and 29 years old in good health and CMV-seropositive.

This sequence joins TRBV27 and TRBJ1-2, with unresolved D. Trimming removed 6 bases at V and 8 bases at J, with 19 bases between. The CDR3 is 14 residues long. Germline CDR1 and CDR2: MNHEY and SMNVEV (reference sequence). CDR3 loop: CASSPTDLRGGYTF. Here the CDR3 DNA reads TGTGCCAGCAGCCCGACGGACTTGAGAGGCGGCTACACCTTC.

V gene TRBV7-2 combines with J gene TRBJ2-1, with 8 bases fitting TRBD2. Trimming took 5 bases from V and 4 from J; bases not matched to a gene: 10. CDR1 SGHTA and CDR2 FQGNSA come from the germline V gene. This CDR3 has 16 amino acids. In DNA, the CDR3 is TGTGCCAGCAGCCCGGGGGGCCAGCGGGGGTACAATGAGCAGTTCTTC. It specifies CASSPGGQRGYNEQFF. The full variable domain, in which reference TRBV7-2 and TRBJ2-1 provide the parts outside the CDR3, is GAGVSQSPSNKVTEKGKDVELRCDPISGHTALYWYRQSLGQGLEFLIYFQGNSAPDKSGLPSDRFSAERTGGSVSTLTIQRTQQEDSAVYLCASSPGGQRGYNEQFFGPGTRLTVL.

The chain uses TRBV27 and TRBJ2-2, with D possibly TRBD1 on 5 matching bases. Germline V lookup: CDR1 MNHEY, CDR2 SMNVEV (reference sequence). This CDR3 is built from 16 residues. Deletions cut 8 bases from V and 0 bases from J, with 16 bases between. CDR3 in DNA: TGTGCCAGCGGAAGACAGCAACCCTCGAACACCGGGGAGCTGTTTTTT. This translates into CASGRQQPSNTGELFF.

The V gene is TRBV10-3, the J gene TRBJ2-7; 7 nucleotides align to TRBD1. Losses at the gene ends were 4 bases for V and 3 bases for J; bases not matched to a gene: 3. Germline V lookup: CDR1 ENHRY, CDR2 SYGVKD. CDR3 size: 13 residues. CDR3 sequence: CAISAGTDYEQYF. Written as DNA, the CDR3 is TGTGCCATCAGTGCCGGGACAGACTACGAGCAGTACTTC.

The V gene is TRBV7-9, the J gene TRBJ2-1; 12 positions agree with TRBD2. The J segment lost 5 bases and the V segment lost 7 bases, leaving 12 bases of the junction unmatched. This CDR3 contains 17 residues. Germline V lookup: CDR1 SEHNR, CDR2 FQNEAQ (reference sequence). CDR3 coding DNA: TGTGCCAGCAACCTAGCGGGAGGGCCAGGTGGGAACAATGAGCAGTTCTTC. Translating it yields CASNLAGGPGGNNEQFF.

Turning to this clone: This sample also contains other DNA sequences that code for the same CDR3. The CDR3 here is CATQNAAKNIQYF. Here the CDR3 DNA reads TGTGCCACTCAAAACGCGGCCAAAAACATTCAGTACTTC. This rearrangement joins TRBV15 to TRBJ2-4; D remains unclear. The CDR3 extends over 13 amino acids. CDR1 LNHNV and CDR2 YYDKDF come from the germline V gene (reference sequence). V lost 9 bases and J lost 1, with 10 bases in between.

The chain uses TRBV5-6 and TRBJ1-1; possible D gene TRBD1, 6 bases. V dropped 4 bases and J dropped 1 base, with 11 bases sitting between them. The germline CDR1 and CDR2 sequences are SGHDT and YYEEEE. The CDR3 runs 14 residues. CDR3 region: CASSPGQWNTEAFF. In DNA form, the CDR3 reads TGTGCCAGCAGCCCCGGACAGTGGAACACTGAAGCTTTCTTT. Based on the CDR3 plus reference TRBV5-6 and TRBJ1-1, the full variable domain is DAGVTQSPTHLIKTRGQQVTLRCSPKSGHDTVSWYQQALGQGPQFIFQYYEEEERQRGNFPDRFSGHQFPNYSSELNVNALLLGDSALYLCASSPGQWNTEAFFGQGTRLTVV.

This rearrangement joins TRBV10-3 to TRBJ2-1; 13 nucleotides line up with TRBD2. CDR3 length: 16 residues. The J segment lost 5 bases and the V segment lost 8 bases, leaving 9 bases of the junction unmatched. CDR1 and CDR2 from the germline V gene are ENHRY and SYGVKD. The CDR3 is CAIGGGGLAGNNEQFF. Here the CDR3 DNA reads TGTGCCATCGGTGGGGGGGGACTAGCGGGGAACAATGAGCAGTTCTTC.

The gene calls are TRBV7-2 and TRBJ2-3, with TRBD1 matching 7 bases. Germline values: CDR1 SGHTA, CDR2 FQGNSA. This CDR3 comprises 13 residues. The junction had 8 bases not matched to a gene; V was cut back by 5 bases and J by 9 bases. The CDR3: CASSLKDRETQYF. The CDR3 DNA reads TGTGCCAGCAGCCTAAAAGACAGGGAGACGCAGTATTTT. Looking up the rest from reference TRBV7-2 and TRBJ2-3 gives the full variable domain: GAGVSQSPSNKVTEKGKDVELRCDPISGHTALYWYRQSLGQGLEFLIYFQGNSAPDKSGLPSDRFSAERTGGSVSTLTIQRTQQEDSAVYLCASSLKDRETQYFGPGTRLTVL.

The V and J genes are TRBV4-1 and TRBJ1-1, with D possibly matching TRBD1 (5 bases). Trimming cost V 2 bases and J 8 bases, with 9 bases left between them. The germline V gene encodes CDR1 MGHRA and CDR2 YSYEKL. This CDR3 comprises 12 residues. The CDR3 DNA sequence: TGCGCCAGCAGCCAACCGCAGGGAGAAGCTTTCTTT. Protein product: CASSQPQGEAFF.

This clone was seen only once. The V gene is TRBV19, the J gene TRBJ1-5; TRBD1 agrees at 7 bases. The CDR3 is 14 residues long. V was clipped by 3 bases and J by 5 bases; unmatched bases: 4. Germline V gene data show CDR1 as LNHDA and CDR2 as SQIVND (reference sequence). CDR3 DNA sequence: TGTGCCAGTAGTATTAGGGACAGAGATCAGCCCCAGCATTTT. Its protein product is CASSIRDRDQPQHF.

This chain joins TRBV6-6 and TRBJ2-7; 9 nucleotides match TRBD2. The V segment lost 7 bases and the J segment 0 bases; nucleotides outside the gene matches: 7. There are 15 residues in the CDR3. The germline V gene has CDR1 MNHNY and CDR2 SVGAGI (reference sequence). The CDR3 DNA sequence: TGTGCCAGCACCTCCCCGCGGGGGGGCTCCTACGAGCAGTACTTC. It specifies CASTSPRGGSYEQYF.

This chain links TRBV19 with TRBJ2-7; TRBD1 aligns across 8 bases. Losses at the gene ends were 4 bases for V and 1 base for J; bases not matched to a gene: 0. This CDR3 has 13 amino acids. CDR1 LNHDA and CDR2 SQIVND come from the germline V gene (reference sequence). The CDR3 protein is CASSRDRSYEQYF. The CDR3 bases are TGTGCCAGTAGTAGGGACAGGTCCTACGAGCAGTACTTC.

V and J are TRBV6-5 and TRBJ2-1; D is possibly TRBD2 (5 bases). V dropped 2 bases and J dropped 6 bases, with 14 bases sitting between them. The V gene's germline CDR1 is MNHEY and CDR2 SVGAGI. This CDR3 is built from 15 residues. CDR3 amino acids: CASSYTGINPNEQFF. CDR3 bases: TGTGCCAGCAGTTACACCGGGATCAACCCCAATGAGCAGTTCTTC.

This clone was found a few times. The chain couples TRBV10-3 to TRBJ2-1, with a weak D call TRBD2 (5 bases). Looked up from germline, CDR1 is ENHRY and CDR2 is SYGVKD. The germline V and J ends were trimmed by 8 bases and 4 bases, with 6 bases remaining between them. The CDR3 consists of 11 residues. CDR3 DNA: TGTGCCATCGGACTTTACAATGAGCAGTTCTTC. Protein: CAIGLYNEQFF.

Sample share makes this clone medium-sized. V gene TRBV7-9 combines with J gene TRBJ2-7; D ambiguous. From germline, CDR1 is SEHNR and CDR2 FQNEAQ (reference sequence). This CDR3 contains 15 residues. V was trimmed by 1 base and J by 4 bases, leaving 14 bases between them. CDR3 protein: CASSLEQYRPYEQYF. The CDR3 region has the DNA TGTGCCAGCAGCTTAGAACAGTACAGACCTTACGAGCAGTACTTC.

This chain links TRBV11-3 with TRBJ2-5; D gene ambiguous. CDR1 and CDR2 from the germline V gene are SGHNT and YENEEA. The CDR3 runs to 14 residues. V lost 1 base, J lost 2 bases, and 8 bases lay in between. The CDR3 sequence: CASSLGVEQETQYF. Written as DNA, the CDR3 is TGTGCCAGCAGCTTAGGCGTTGAACAAGAGACCCAGTACTTC. Looking up the rest from reference TRBV11-3 and TRBJ2-5 gives the full variable domain: EAGVVQSPRYKIIEKKQPVAFWCNPISGHNTLYWYLQNLGQGPELLIRYENEEAVDDSQLPKDRFSAERLKGVDSTLKIQPAELGDSAVYLCASSLGVEQETQYFGPGTRLLVL.

V usage is TRBV19 and J usage is TRBJ2-7; D not certain. The germline V and J ends were trimmed by 3 bases and 2 bases, with 14 bases remaining between them. This CDR3 spans 15 amino acids. Looked up from germline, CDR1 is LNHDA and CDR2 is SQIVND (reference sequence). The CDR3 spells CASSISWLSTYEQYF. In DNA form, the CDR3 reads TGTGCCAGTAGTATCTCTTGGCTCTCCACCTACGAGCAGTACTTC. Combining the CDR3 with reference TRBV19 and TRBJ2-7 gives the whole variable domain DGGITQSPKYLFRKEGQNVTLSCEQNLNHDAMYWYRQDPGQGLRLIYYSQIVNDFQKGDIAEGYSVSREKKESFPLTVTSAQKNPTAFYLCASSISWLSTYEQYFGPGTRLTVT.

The rearrangement links TRBV7-3 to TRBJ2-3; 13 nucleotides match TRBD2. The junction had 8 bases not matched to a gene; V was cut back by 5 bases and J by 9 bases. This CDR3 has 15 amino acids. Per the germline V gene, CDR1 is SGHTA and CDR2 is FQGTGA. The CDR3 reads CASSLTSGRAETQYF. For the CDR3, the DNA is TGTGCCAGCAGCCTTACTAGCGGGAGGGCCGAGACGCAGTATTTT.

J is TRBJ2-7 and V is TRBV10-3; no firm D call. Germline V CDR1 and CDR2: ENHRY, SYGVKD. CDR3 length: 11 amino acids. The ends were cut back, 1 base at V and 5 bases at J, with 3 bases in the middle. The CDR3 DNA sequence: TGTGCCATCAGTGAGTTAGACGAGCAGTACTTC. Translating gives CAISELDEQYF.